Presented here are 9 T cell receptor beta chains from one specimen sequenced in a study of cytomegalovirus exposure and HLA in healthy donors. A multiplex PCR was run with 60 Vbeta primers and 13 Jbeta primers. Here immunoSEQ multiplex PCR was the method, and the copy in TCRdb shows in-frame clones only, minus some. The sample has around 170,000 clones, around 80% seen once. What was sequenced was PBMCs. The receptors were sampled from a man between 35 and 55 years old in good health and CMV-seropositive.

This clone was observed a few times. This chain connects TRBV21-1 to TRBJ2-1; the table assigns TRBD1, which was not confirmed against the DNA. TRBV21-1 represents a pseudogene. This CDR3 spans 16 amino acids. The CDR3 reads CASSKASRGLGNEQFF. CDR3 bases: TGTGCCAGCAGCAAAGCGTCCAGGGGTTTGGGGAATGAGCAGTTCTTC.

V gene TRBV6-5 combines with J gene TRBJ2-7; perhaps TRBD2 as D (5 bases). This CDR3 spans 12 amino acids. V was trimmed by 5 bases and J by 2 bases, leaving 7 bases between them. The germline CDR1 and CDR2 sequences are MNHEY and SVGAGI. CDR3 residues: CASSRGTYEQYF. For the CDR3, the DNA is TGTGCCAGCAGTCGGGGAACCTACGAGCAGTACTTC.

The V call is TRBV7-3, the J call TRBJ2-1; 8 bases are shared with TRBD2. After removal of 5 bases from V and 6 bases from J, the junction contained 9 bases not matched to a gene. Germline CDR1 is SGHTA and CDR2 is FQGTGA. The CDR3 runs 15 residues. CDR3 nucleotide sequence: TGTGCCAGCAGCCCGGACGGGGGGGGCTTCAATGAGCAGTTCTTC. It translates to CASSPDGGGFNEQFF.

The V call is TRBV2, the J call TRBJ1-5, with 8 bases matching TRBD1. The CDR3 consists of 16 residues. CDR1 SNHLY and CDR2 FYNNEI come from the germline V gene. Unmatched junction bases numbered 14, after V lost 6 bases and J lost 7 bases. The CDR3 protein is CASSVDRGGLRQPQHF. The CDR3 nucleotides read TGTGCCAGCAGCGTTGACAGGGGAGGCCTAAGGCAGCCCCAGCATTTT.

The chain combines TRBV6-5 with TRBJ2-3, with no clear D. The ends were cut back, 7 bases at V and 1 base at J, with 9 bases in the middle. Germline loops: CDR1 MNHEY, CDR2 SVGAGI. CDR3 length: 13 residues. The chain's CDR3 is CASMKPGTDTQYF. The DNA of the CDR3 is TGTGCCAGCATGAAACCAGGCACAGATACGCAGTATTTT.

This clone was seen just once. One junction end disagrees with the germline gene, perhaps due to a read error. Within the sample, other DNA sequences also encode this same CDR3. The rearrangement uses TRBV27 and TRBJ1-1; TRBD1 matches 9 bases. The CDR3 loop spans 15 amino acids. CDR1 and CDR2 (germline): MNHEY, SMNVEV (reference sequence). CDR3 loop: CASSNTGGRNTEAFF. As DNA, the CDR3 is TGTGCCAGCAGCAACACAGGGGGCAGGAACACTGAAGCCTTCTTT.

V gene TRBV9 combines with J gene TRBJ2-7; possibly TRBD1 for D (5 bases). Trimming took off 0 bases at V and 1 base at J, with 11 bases between the two ends. Germline V gives CDR1 SGDLS, CDR2 YYNGEE. This CDR3 spans 15 amino acids. The CDR3 DNA reads TGTGCCAGCAGCGTAGGCGACAGTCCTTCCTACGAGCAGTACTTC. Translating it yields CASSVGDSPSYEQYF.

This clone has a single count. The chain employs TRBV5-1 and TRBJ2-3; a possible D gene is TRBD1 (6 bases). V was cut by 1 base and J by 0 bases, with 9 bases left in between. The CDR3 loop spans 15 amino acids. Germline CDR1 reads SGHRS; CDR2 reads YFSETQ. This CDR3 reads CASSLQGQSTDTQYF. As DNA, the CDR3 is TGCGCCAGCAGCTTGCAGGGGCAGAGCACAGATACGCAGTATTTT.

The rearrangement links TRBV18 to TRBJ2-1; tentatively, D is TRBD2 (7 bases). The CDR3 spans 16 residues. Germline CDR1 is KGHSH and CDR2 is LQKENI. V lost 1 base and J lost 6, with 16 bases in between. The CDR3 spells CASSPLSRGGGNEQFF. The CDR3 DNA is TGTGCCAGCTCACCACTTTCACGGGGAGGGGGCAATGAGCAGTTCTTC.